One T cell receptor beta chain is described in this entry. Its target is not known. Looked up from germline, CDR1 is SGHRS and CDR2 is YFSETQ. This CDR3 contains 16 residues. The V end was cut by 6 bases, the J end by 5 bases, with 20 bases between. The PCR made use of 60 Vbeta and 13 Jbeta primers. The data were produced by immunoSEQ multiplex PCR, yet TCRdb's version contains in-frame clones alone and is incomplete. In all, the sample yields tens of thousands of clones. The data were obtained in a study of cytomegalovirus exposure and HLA in healthy donors. Study-level points and caveats: An ancestry cluster, one associated with Asian ancestry, reportedly showed fewer N-insertions than the approximately 660-donor mean in a later analysis. HLA alleles showed associations with 15,000 to 20,000 TCR beta sequences in a later analysis, at a 0.05 false discovery rate. The analysis excluded some indistinguishable V segments, including TRBV6-2 and TRBV6-3.

The genes are TRBV5-1 and TRBJ2-2; D is possibly TRBD2 (5 bases). The source of this sequence is a female donor in good health and CMV-seropositive. Sequences were obtained from PBMCs. For the CDR3, the DNA is TGCGCCAGCACCCCTCTAGCCACCCCCAAGACCGGGGAGCTGTTTTTT. It is translated as CASTPLATPKTGELFF.